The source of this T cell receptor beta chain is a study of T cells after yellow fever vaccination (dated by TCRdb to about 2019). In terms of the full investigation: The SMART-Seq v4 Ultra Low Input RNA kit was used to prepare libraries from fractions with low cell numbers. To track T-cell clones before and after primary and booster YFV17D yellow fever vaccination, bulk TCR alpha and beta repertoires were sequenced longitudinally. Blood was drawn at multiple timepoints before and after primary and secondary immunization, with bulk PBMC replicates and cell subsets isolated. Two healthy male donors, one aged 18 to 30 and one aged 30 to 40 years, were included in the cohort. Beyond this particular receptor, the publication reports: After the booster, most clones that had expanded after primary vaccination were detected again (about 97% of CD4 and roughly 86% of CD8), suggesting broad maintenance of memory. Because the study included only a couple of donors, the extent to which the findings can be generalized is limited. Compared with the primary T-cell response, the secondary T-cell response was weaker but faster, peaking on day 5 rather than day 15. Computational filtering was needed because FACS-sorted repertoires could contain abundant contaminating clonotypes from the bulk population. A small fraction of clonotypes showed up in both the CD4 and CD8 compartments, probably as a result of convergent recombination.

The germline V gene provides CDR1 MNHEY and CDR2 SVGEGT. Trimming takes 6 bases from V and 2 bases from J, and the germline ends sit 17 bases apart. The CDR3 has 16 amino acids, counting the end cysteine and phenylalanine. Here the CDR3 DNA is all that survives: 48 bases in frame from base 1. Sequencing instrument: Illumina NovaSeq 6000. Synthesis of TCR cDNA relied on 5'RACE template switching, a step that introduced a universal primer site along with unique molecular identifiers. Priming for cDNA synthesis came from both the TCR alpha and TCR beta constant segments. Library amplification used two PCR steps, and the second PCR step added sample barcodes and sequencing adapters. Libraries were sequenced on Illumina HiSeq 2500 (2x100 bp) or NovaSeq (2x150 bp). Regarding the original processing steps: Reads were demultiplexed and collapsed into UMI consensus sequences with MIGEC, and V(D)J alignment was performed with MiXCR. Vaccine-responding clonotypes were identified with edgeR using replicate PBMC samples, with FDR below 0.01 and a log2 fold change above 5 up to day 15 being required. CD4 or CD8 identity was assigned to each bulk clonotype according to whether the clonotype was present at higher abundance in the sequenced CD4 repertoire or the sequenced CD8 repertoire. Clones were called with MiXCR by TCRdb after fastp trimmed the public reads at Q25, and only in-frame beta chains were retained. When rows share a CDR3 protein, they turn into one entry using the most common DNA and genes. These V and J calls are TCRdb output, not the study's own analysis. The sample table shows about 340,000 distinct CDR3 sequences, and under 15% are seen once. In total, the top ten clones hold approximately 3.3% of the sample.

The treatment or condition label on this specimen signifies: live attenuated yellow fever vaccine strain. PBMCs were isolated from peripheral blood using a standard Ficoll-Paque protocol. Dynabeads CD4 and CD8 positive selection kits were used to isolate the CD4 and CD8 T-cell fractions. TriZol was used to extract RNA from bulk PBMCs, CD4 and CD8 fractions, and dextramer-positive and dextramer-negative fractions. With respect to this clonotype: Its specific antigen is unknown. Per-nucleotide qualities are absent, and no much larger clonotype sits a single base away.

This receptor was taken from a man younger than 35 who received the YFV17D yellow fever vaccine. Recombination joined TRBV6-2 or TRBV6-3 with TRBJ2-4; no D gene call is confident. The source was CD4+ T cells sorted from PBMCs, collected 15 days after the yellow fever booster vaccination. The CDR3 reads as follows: CASSLSSLAPKNIQYF. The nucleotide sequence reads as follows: TGTGCCAGCAGCCTATCCTCTTTAGCACCCAAAAACATTCAGTACTTC.